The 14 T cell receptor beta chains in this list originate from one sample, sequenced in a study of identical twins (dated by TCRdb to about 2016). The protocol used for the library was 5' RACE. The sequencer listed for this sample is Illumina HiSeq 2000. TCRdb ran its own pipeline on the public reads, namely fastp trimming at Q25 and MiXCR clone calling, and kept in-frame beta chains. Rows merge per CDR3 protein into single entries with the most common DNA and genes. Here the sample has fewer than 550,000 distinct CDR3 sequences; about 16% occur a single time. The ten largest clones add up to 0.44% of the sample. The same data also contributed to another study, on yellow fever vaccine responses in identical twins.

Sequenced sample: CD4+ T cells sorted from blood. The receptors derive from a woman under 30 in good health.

CDR3 protein: CSAVGLAGGNEQYF. The CDR3 nucleotides read TGCAGCGCTGTTGGACTAGCGGGAGGAAACGAGCAGTACTTC. The genes are TRBV29-1 and TRBJ2-7; 14 nucleotides agree with TRBD2. Germline trimming cut 7 bases from V and 5 bases from J; bases unmatched to any gene: 7. Germline-derived CDR1 and CDR2 are SQVTM and ANQGSEA. The CDR3 has 14 residues.

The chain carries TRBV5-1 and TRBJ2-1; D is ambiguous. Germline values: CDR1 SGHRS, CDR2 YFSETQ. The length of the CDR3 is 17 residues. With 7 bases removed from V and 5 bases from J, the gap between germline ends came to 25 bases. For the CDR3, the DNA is TGCGCCAGCTCCCCCCCCTTGAGCAGCCCGGAAAACAATGAGCAGTTCTTC. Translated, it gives CASSPPLSSPENNEQFF.

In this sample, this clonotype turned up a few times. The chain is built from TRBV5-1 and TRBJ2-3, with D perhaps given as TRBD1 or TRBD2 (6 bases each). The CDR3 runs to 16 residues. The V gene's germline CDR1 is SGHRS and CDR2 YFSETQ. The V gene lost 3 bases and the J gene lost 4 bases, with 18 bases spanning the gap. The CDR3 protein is CASSSGWSGAADTQYF. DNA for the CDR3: TGCGCCAGCAGCTCCGGGTGGTCGGGGGCCGCAGATACGCAGTATTTT. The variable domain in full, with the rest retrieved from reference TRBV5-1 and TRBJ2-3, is KAGVTQTPRYLIKTRGQQVTLSCSPISGHRSVSWYQQTPGQGLQFLFEYFSETQRNKGNFPGRFSGRQFSNSRSEMNVSTLELGDSALYLCASSSGWSGAADTQYFGPGTRLTVL.

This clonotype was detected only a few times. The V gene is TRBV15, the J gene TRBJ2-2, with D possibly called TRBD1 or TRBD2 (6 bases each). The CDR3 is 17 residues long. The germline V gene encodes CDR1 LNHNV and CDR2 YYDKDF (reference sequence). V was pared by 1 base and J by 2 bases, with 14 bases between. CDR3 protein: CATSRVPPGANTGELFF. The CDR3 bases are TGTGCCACCAGCAGAGTACCCCCGGGGGCCAACACCGGGGAGCTGTTTTTT.

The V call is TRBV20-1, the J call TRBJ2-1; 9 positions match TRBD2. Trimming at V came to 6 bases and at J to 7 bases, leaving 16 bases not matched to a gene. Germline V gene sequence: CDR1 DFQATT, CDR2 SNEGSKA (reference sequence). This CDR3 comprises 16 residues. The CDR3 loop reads CSANLIAGADLNEQFF. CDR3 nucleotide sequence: TGCAGTGCAAACCTTATAGCGGGAGCGGACTTAAATGAGCAGTTCTTC.

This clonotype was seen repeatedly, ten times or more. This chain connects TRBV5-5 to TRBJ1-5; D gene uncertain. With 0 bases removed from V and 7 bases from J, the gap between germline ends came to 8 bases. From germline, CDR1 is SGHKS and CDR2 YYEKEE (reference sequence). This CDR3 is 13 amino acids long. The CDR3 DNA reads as TGTGCCAGCAGCTTGGGACCAGACCAGCCCCAGCATTTT. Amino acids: CASSLGPDQPQHF.

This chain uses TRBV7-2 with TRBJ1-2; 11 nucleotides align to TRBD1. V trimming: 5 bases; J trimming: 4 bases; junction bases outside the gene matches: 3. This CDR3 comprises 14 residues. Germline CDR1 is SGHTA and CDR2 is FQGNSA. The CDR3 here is CASSRTGGFYGYTF. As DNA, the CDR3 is TGTGCCAGCAGCAGGACAGGGGGCTTCTATGGCTACACCTTC.

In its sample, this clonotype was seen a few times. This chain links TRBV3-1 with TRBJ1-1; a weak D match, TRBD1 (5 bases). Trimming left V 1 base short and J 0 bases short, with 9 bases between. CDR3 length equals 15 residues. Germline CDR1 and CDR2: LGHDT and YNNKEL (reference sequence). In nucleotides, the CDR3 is TGTGCCAGCAGCCAAGGGACACACATGAACACTGAAGCTTTCTTT. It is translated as CASSQGTHMNTEAFF.

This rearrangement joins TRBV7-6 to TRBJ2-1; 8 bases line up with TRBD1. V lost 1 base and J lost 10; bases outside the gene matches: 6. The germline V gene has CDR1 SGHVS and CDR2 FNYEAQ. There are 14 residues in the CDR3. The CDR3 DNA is TGTGCCAGCAGCTTAGGGACAGGGTCGGTCGAGCAGTTCTTC. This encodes CASSLGTGSVEQFF.

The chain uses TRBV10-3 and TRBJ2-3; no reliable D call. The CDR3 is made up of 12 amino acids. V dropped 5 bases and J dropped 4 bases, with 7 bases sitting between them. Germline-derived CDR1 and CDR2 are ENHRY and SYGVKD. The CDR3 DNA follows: TGTGCCATCAGTTACACTGCAGATACGCAGTATTTT. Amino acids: CAISYTADTQYF.

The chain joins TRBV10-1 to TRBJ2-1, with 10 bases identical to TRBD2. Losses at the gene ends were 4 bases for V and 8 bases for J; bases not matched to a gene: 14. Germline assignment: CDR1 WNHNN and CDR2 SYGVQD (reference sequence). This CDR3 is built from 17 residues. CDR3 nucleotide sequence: TGCGCCAGCAGTGCCTCGGCGGGGTCTAGCGGGAGCCATGAGCAGTTCTTC. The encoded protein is CASSASAGSSGSHEQFF.

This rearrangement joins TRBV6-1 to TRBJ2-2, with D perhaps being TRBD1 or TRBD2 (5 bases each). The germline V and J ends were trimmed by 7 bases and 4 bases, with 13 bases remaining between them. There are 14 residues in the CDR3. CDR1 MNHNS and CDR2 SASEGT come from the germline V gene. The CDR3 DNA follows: TGTGCCAGCACCAGGGCTAGCTCCACCGGGGAGCTGTTTTTT. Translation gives CASTRASSTGELFF.

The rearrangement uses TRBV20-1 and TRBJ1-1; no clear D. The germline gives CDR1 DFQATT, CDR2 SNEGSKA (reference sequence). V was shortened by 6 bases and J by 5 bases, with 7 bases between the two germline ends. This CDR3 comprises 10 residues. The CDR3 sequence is CSAARTEAFF. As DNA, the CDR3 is TGCAGTGCAGCGAGGACTGAAGCTTTCTTT.

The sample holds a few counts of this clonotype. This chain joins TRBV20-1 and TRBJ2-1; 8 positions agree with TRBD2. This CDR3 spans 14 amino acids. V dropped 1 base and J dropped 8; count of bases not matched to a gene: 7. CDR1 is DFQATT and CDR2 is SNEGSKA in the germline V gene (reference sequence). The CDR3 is CSARGKAGVHEQFF. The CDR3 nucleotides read TGCAGTGCTAGAGGCAAAGCGGGAGTCCATGAGCAGTTCTTC.